These T cell receptor beta chains were read from a single sample in a study of blood T cells in healthy people across ages. Using its own MiXCR run on the 5' RACE reads, TCRdb lists one record per CDR3 protein. The sample includes more than 1,000,000 distinct CDR3 sequences, 25% of them seen just once. These data also formed part of another study, on T cells of mothers and their children.

Material for sequencing was blood. Receptors originate from a girl under 10 years old in good health. Each CDR3 is given with its conserved first and last residue. The D gene is left open where the match is weak. Clone size is not always given. Where it is, it says once, few, many or a class for expanded clones.

TRBV6-5	TRBJ1-2	.	few	TGTGCCAGCAGTTACTCGCGCCAACGCGGCGATGGCTACACCTTC	CASSYSRQRGDGYTF
TRBV7-2	TRBJ2-6	.	.	TGTGCCAGCAGCTTAGTAGGCCGGGAGCCTGGGGCCAACGTCCTGACTTTC	CASSLVGREPGANVLTF
TRBV10-3	TRBJ2-5	.	many	TGTGCCATCAGTGGACGGGGAGAGGAGACCCAGTACTTC	CAISGRGEETQYF
TRBV15	TRBJ2-7	.	few	TGTGCCACCGCAGGCTCGGGTGAGCAGTACTTC	CATAGSGEQYF
TRBV5-5	TRBJ2-1	TRBD2	.	TGTGCCAGCAGCTTCACAGCGGGAGAGTTCAATGAGCAGTTCTTC	CASSFTAGEFNEQFF
TRBV27	TRBJ1-6	.	.	TGTGCCAGCAGTTTATGGCAGGGGATGGGCGGCGGTTCACCCCTCCACTTT	CASSLWQGMGGGSPLHF
TRBV29-1	TRBJ2-2	.	.	TGCAGCGTTGAAGATCGGGATACCAACACCGGGGAGCTGTTTTTT	CSVEDRDTNTGELFF
TRBV4-1	TRBJ2-3	.	few	TGCGCCAGCAGCCATCCCGATGGGGGCTATACGCAGTATTTT	CASSHPDGGYTQYF
TRBV20-1	TRBJ2-3	TRBD1	.	TGCAGTGCTAGAGACCGGGACAGGGACACAGATACGCAGTATTTT	CSARDRDRDTDTQYF
TRBV5-1	TRBJ2-7	.	.	TGCGCCAGCAGCTTGGGGGCAGAGAGCTACGAGCAGTACTTC	CASSLGAESYEQYF
TRBV20-1	TRBJ2-7	.	few	TGCAGTGCTATTACCTGGCTCCGGGGAGCCTACGAGCAGTACTTC	CSAITWLRGAYEQYF
TRBV6-2/TRBV6-3	TRBJ2-1	.	.	TGTGCCAGCAGTGTGACTGGCGCCTGGGGCAATGAGCAGTTCTTC	CASSVTGAWGNEQFF
TRBV6-1	TRBJ2-4	.	.	TGTGCCAGTCAGGGACGGAGCCTAGCCAAAAACATTCAGTACTTC	CASQGRSLAKNIQYF
TRBV29-1	TRBJ2-7	.	few	TGCAGCGTTAAGACCTACGAGCAGTACTTC	CSVKTYEQYF
TRBV20-1	TRBJ2-5	.	.	TGCAGTCTCCTGGTAGTTCGAGAGACCCAGTACTTC	CSLLVVRETQYF
TRBV2	TRBJ2-5	.	.	TGTGCCAGCAGTGCTACCTGGGGGGAGACCCAGTACTTC	CASSATWGETQYF
TRBV7-9	TRBJ1-3	.	once	TGTGCCAGCCGATGGGGTAACACCCTATATTTT	CASRWGNTLYF
TRBV12-3/TRBV12-4	TRBJ2-5	TRBD2	.	TGTGCCAGCAGTCGTAGCGGGAGTTCCCCACGAGAGACCCAGTACTTC	CASSRSGSSPRETQYF
TRBV7-2	TRBJ1-2	.	.	TGTGCCAGCAGCTTACTGACGGGGATCTATGGCTACACCTTC	CASSLLTGIYGYTF
TRBV29-1	TRBJ1-5	.	.	TGCAGCGTTGTTGAGGTCGGGGGCAATCAGCCCCAGCATTTT	CSVVEVGGNQPQHF
TRBV3-1	TRBJ2-1	.	many	TGTGCCAGCAGCCCCGAGAGCTCCTACAATGAGCAGTTCTTC	CASSPESSYNEQFF
TRBV24-1	TRBJ2-7	TRBD1	few	TGTGCCACCAGTGACCCCCTGACAGGGGAGCAGTACTTC	CATSDPLTGEQYF
TRBV7-9	TRBJ1-1	.	few	TGTGCCAGCAGCGCGCGGACAGCGAACACTGAAGCTTTCTTT	CASSARTANTEAFF
TRBV7-9	TRBJ1-1	.	.	TGTGCCAGCAGCCCACTCCTGGAGATGAACACTGAAGCTTTCTTT	CASSPLLEMNTEAFF
TRBV9	TRBJ1-6	.	few	TGTGCCAGCAGCGTACAACCGAGCTCCTATAATTCACCCCTCCACTTT	CASSVQPSSYNSPLHF
TRBV11-2	TRBJ2-1	.	.	TGTGCCAGCAGCTTAGATCTGGCGGGACAGCAGTTCTTC	CASSLDLAGQQFF